Below, 19 T cell receptor beta chains from the same sample are listed, as sequenced in a study of blood T cells in healthy people across ages. A second about 7 to 12 cycle PCR used barcoded and J-beta primers. TCRdb recomputed calls from the 5' RACE reads with MiXCR, one row per CDR3 protein. Here the sample spans 1.4 million or so distinct CDR3 sequences, around 40% being singletons. Sequencing was done on a sample of blood. These receptors were collected from a woman under 30 in good health.

This clonotype has only one observation. The V and J genes are TRBV6-2 or TRBV6-3 and TRBJ1-5; D is uncertain. The germline V gene has CDR1 MNHEY and CDR2 SVGEGT. Trimming removed 6 bases from V and 3 bases from J, with 12 bases in between. The CDR3 is 14 residues long. CDR3 residues: CASSSNYPNQPQHF. The CDR3 coding sequence is TGTGCCAGCAGCTCCAATTACCCCAATCAGCCCCAGCATTTT.

The chain joins TRBV4-1 to TRBJ2-4; 8 bases fit TRBD1. Near its end, the DNA agrees better with TRBJ2-7, so the J call may be wrong. From germline, CDR1 is MGHRA and CDR2 YSYEKL. The CDR3 extends over 16 amino acids. This CDR3 reads CASSFKPVGQGIEQYF. CDR3 nucleotides: TGCGCCAGCAGCTTCAAGCCAGTCGGACAGGGTATCGAGCAGTACTTC.

This clonotype has more than one count but fewer than ten. This sequence joins TRBV7-2 and TRBJ1-1, with D hard to call. Trimming pared 5 bases from V and 8 bases from J, leaving 15 bases between. The CDR3 totals 13 residues. In germline, CDR1 is SGHTA, CDR2 FQGNSA. The CDR3 reads CASSARVEAEAFF. CDR3 nucleotide sequence: TGTGCCAGCAGCGCACGCGTCGAGGCCGAAGCTTTCTTT.

V and J are TRBV12-3 or TRBV12-4 and TRBJ2-1; 8 bases line up with TRBD2. After removal of 5 bases from V and 8 bases from J, the junction contained 8 bases not matched to a gene. This CDR3 contains 14 residues. The DNA for the CDR3 is TGTGCCAGCAGTCTTAGCGGGGAAGAAGATGAGCAGTTCTTC. This encodes CASSLSGEEDEQFF.

This clonotype was seen a few times. The rearrangement links TRBV4-2 to TRBJ2-5, with D tentatively TRBD2 (5 bases). V was cut by 0 bases and J by 2 bases, with 19 bases left in between. This CDR3 has 18 amino acids. In germline, CDR1 is LGHNA, CDR2 YNFKEQ. CDR3 protein: CASSQDIRARSGQETQYF. The CDR3, as DNA: TGTGCCAGCAGCCAAGACATACGGGCTAGATCGGGACAAGAGACCCAGTACTTC.

This clonotype has a handful of counts. The CDR3 region is CSARIPGGVPDTQYF. The CDR3 DNA is TGCAGTGCTAGAATCCCAGGGGGGGTGCCAGATACGCAGTATTTT. V and J are TRBV20-1 and TRBJ2-3; D may be TRBD1 or TRBD2 (7 bases each). CDR3 length: 15 residues. The V gene's germline CDR1 is DFQATT and CDR2 SNEGSKA (reference sequence). Trimming cost V 2 bases and J 4 bases, with 16 bases left between them.

This clonotype occurred once. The rearrangement links TRBV20-1 to TRBJ2-7; tentatively, D is TRBD2 (5 bases). Germline V gene data show CDR1 as DFQATT and CDR2 as SNEGSKA (reference sequence). This CDR3 spans 13 amino acids. With 6 bases removed from V and 1 base from J, the gap between germline ends came to 13 bases. CDR3 amino acids: CSANGGESYEQYF. For the CDR3, the DNA is TGCAGTGCAAACGGAGGAGAGTCCTACGAGCAGTACTTC.

The V call is TRBV7-2, the J call TRBJ1-2; TRBD1 might be the D (5 bases). This CDR3 has 12 residues. V was shortened by 4 bases and J by 6 bases, with 9 bases between the two germline ends. Germline lookup yields CDR1 SGHTA and CDR2 FQGNSA. CDR3: CASSSRQNGYTF. CDR3 in DNA: TGTGCCAGCAGCTCGAGACAGAATGGCTACACCTTC.

This chain joins TRBV7-9 and TRBJ2-3; 9 nucleotides align to TRBD1. The V and J ends lost 4 bases and 6 bases, in that order; junction bases with no gene match: 5. The CDR3 consists of 14 residues. Germline V gene data show CDR1 as SEHNR and CDR2 as FQNEAQ (reference sequence). The CDR3 DNA reads as TGTGCCAGCAGCTACTCCGGGACAGGGGATACGCAGTATTTT. Protein product: CASSYSGTGDTQYF.

The CDR3 sequence: CASRNMGASEQYF. CDR3 nucleotides: TGTGCCAGCAGGAACATGGGGGCTAGCGAGCAGTACTTC. The chain joins TRBV27 to TRBJ2-7; D possibly corresponds to TRBD1 (6 bases). CDR1 and CDR2 from the germline V gene are MNHEY and SMNVEV (reference sequence). CDR3 length: 13 amino acids. The V end lost 6 bases, the J end lost 6 bases, and 15 bases lay between the germline ends.

The genes are TRBV19 and TRBJ2-1, with no clear D. CDR1 and CDR2 from the germline V gene are LNHDA and SQIVND (reference sequence). Deletions cut 3 bases from V and 2 bases from J, with 5 bases between. The CDR3 covers 13 residues. The CDR3 nucleotides are TGTGCCAGTAGTATGGCAGCCTACAATGAGCAGTTCTTC. This gives the protein CASSMAAYNEQFF.

V and J are TRBV5-5 and TRBJ2-5; the D is unclear. The J call is doubtful: the DNA matches TRBJ2-7 better. The CDR3 has 16 amino acids. Germline V gene lookup returns CDR1 SGHKS and CDR2 YYEKEE (reference sequence). CDR3 residues: CASSLVPRDNSYEQYF. Written as DNA, the CDR3 is TGTGCCAGCAGCTTGGTTCCGCGTGACAACTCCTACGAGCAGTACTTC.

This clonotype was observed a few times. The chain carries TRBV5-1 and TRBJ2-1; TRBD1 matches 8 bases. This CDR3 contains 15 residues. Germline CDR1 is SGHRS and CDR2 is YFSETQ. J was trimmed by 7 bases and V by 4 bases; bases with no gene match: 10. This CDR3 is CASSARQGPGNEQFF. CDR3 in DNA: TGCGCCAGCAGCGCCCGACAGGGGCCGGGTAATGAGCAGTTCTTC.

This clonotype was seen more than once but under ten times. This chain joins TRBV6-1 and TRBJ1-6; possible D gene TRBD1, 5 bases. The CDR3 has 14 residues. Germline V gives CDR1 MNHNS, CDR2 SASEGT. V was cut by 10 bases and J by 7 bases, with 17 bases left in between. The CDR3 nucleotides are TGTGCCACTTCCCTGGGACCGGGGAATTCACCCCTCCACTTT. Its translation: CATSLGPGNSPLHF.

The CDR3 is CASSTLTGERKDTQYF. The DNA of the CDR3 is TGTGCCAGCAGCACCTTGACAGGGGAGCGAAAAGATACGCAGTATTTT. J is TRBJ2-3 and V is TRBV11-2, with 8 bases identical to TRBD1. Germline loops: CDR1 SGHAT, CDR2 FQNNGV. This CDR3 has 16 amino acids. V was clipped by 5 bases and J by 5 bases; unmatched bases: 12. The whole variable domain, remainder taken from reference TRBV11-2 and TRBJ2-3, is EAGVAQSPRYKIIEKRQSVAFWCNPISGHATLYWYQQILGQGPKLLIQFQNNGVVDDSQLPKDRFSAERLKGVDSTLKIQPAKLEDSAVYLCASSTLTGERKDTQYFGPGTRLTVL.

The gene calls are TRBV7-2 and TRBJ1-2; D might be TRBD1 (6 bases). Germline CDR1 reads SGHTA; CDR2 reads FQGNSA. The CDR3 has 13 amino acids. Trimming left V 5 bases short and J 4 bases short, with 11 bases between. CDR3 DNA sequence: TGTGCCAGCAGCCAAGGGACAACCTATGGCTACACCTTC. Translated: CASSQGTTYGYTF.

This clonotype was seen more than once but under ten times. The rearrangement joins TRBV12-3 or TRBV12-4 to TRBJ2-7, with D possibly being TRBD1 or TRBD2 (5 bases each). Trimming took 3 bases from V and 2 from J, leaving 11 bases between them. This CDR3 region has 14 residues. CDR3 amino acids: CASSFRGDTYEQYF. CDR3 nucleotides: TGTGCCAGCAGTTTCCGAGGGGATACCTACGAGCAGTACTTC.

V is TRBV11-2 and J is TRBJ1-1; maybe TRBD1 (5 bases). The CDR3 spans 14 residues. V shed 0 bases and J shed 6 bases, with 11 bases lying between them. Looked up from germline, CDR1 is SGHAT and CDR2 is FQNNGV. The CDR3 nucleotides read TGTGCCAGCAGCTTAGATCGAGGAGGGGCTGAAGCTTTCTTT. Its protein is CASSLDRGGAEAFF.

The V and J genes are TRBV7-2 and TRBJ2-4; TRBD2 might be the D (6 bases). The J call may be in error: the DNA end matches TRBJ2-7 better. The V gene's germline CDR1 is SGHTA and CDR2 FQGNSA. The CDR3 is 15 residues long. The CDR3 region has the DNA TGTGCCAGCAGCTTGCCGGGACTCAAAGGGTACGAGCAGTACTTC. Translated: CASSLPGLKGYEQYF.